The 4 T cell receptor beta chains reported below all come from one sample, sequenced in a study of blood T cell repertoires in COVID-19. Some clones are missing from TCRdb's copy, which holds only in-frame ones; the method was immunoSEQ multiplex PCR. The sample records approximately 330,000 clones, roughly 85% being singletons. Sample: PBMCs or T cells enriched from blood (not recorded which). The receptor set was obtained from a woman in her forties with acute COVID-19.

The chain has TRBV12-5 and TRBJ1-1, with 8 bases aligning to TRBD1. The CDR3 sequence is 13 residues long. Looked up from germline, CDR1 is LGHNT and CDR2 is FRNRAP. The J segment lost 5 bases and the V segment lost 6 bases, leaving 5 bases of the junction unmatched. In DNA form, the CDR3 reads TGTGCTAGTGGGACAGGGGAATCGACTGAAGCTTTCTTT. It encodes CASGTGESTEAFF.

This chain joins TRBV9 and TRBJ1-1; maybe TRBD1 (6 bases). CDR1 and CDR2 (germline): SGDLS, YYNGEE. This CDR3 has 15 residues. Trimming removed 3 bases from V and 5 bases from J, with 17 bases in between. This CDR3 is CASSGTTGRKTEAFF. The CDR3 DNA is TGTGCCAGCAGCGGGACAACAGGGCGTAAAACTGAAGCTTTCTTT.

The CDR3, as DNA: TGTGCCAGCTCACCAATAGCGGGAGGCACAGATACGCAGTATTTT. Residues: CASSPIAGGTDTQYF. The J gene is TRBJ2-3, the V gene TRBV18, with 9 bases lining up with TRBD2. The CDR3 spans 15 residues. CDR1 is KGHSH and CDR2 is LQKENI in the germline V gene. V gave up 2 bases and J gave up 1 base; unmatched junction bases: 1.

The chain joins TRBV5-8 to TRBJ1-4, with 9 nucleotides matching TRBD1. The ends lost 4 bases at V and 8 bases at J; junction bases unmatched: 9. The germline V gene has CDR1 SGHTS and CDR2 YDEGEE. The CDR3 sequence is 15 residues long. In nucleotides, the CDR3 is TGTGCCAGCAGCACCAGGACAGGGGCGGAGGAAAAACTGTTTTTT. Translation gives CASSTRTGAEEKLFF.